The 20 T cell receptor beta chains presented below share a single source sample, sequenced in a study of prognosis after radiotherapy for stage I lung cancer. With two-round multiplex PCR, TCR beta CDR3 sequences were amplified from genomic DNA. The authors ran first-round PCR with primers specific to each TRBV and TRBJ gene. TCRdb re-analysed the multiplex PCR reads in MiXCR, keeping a single row per CDR3 protein. The data hold approximately 41,000 distinct CDR3 sequences, with approximately 25% observed a single time. Sequencing was performed on PBMCs, taken before or after stereotactic body radiation therapy (not recorded which). These receptor sequences come from a donor aged 50 or older with non-small cell lung cancer.

In this sample, this clonotype turned up many times. One end of the junction varies from germline; a read error may be responsible. The V gene is TRBV2, the J gene TRBJ2-1, with 15 nucleotides matching TRBD2. CDR1 SNHLY and CDR2 FYNNEI come from the germline V gene. The CDR3 is 15 residues long. The CDR3 region has the DNA TGTGCCAGCAGGGAAGCCGGGACTAGCGGGGGGAGGGCGTTCTTC. It is translated as CASREAGTSGGRAFF.

A remark on this clonotype: One end of the junction varies from germline; a read error may be responsible. CDR3 region: CASSSRSNGELFF. The CDR3 region has the DNA TGTGCCAGCAGTTCGCGGAGTAACGGGGAGCTGTTTTTC. The chain couples TRBV6-2 or TRBV6-3 to TRBJ2-2, with a tentative D call TRBD2 (5 bases). This CDR3 is built from 13 residues. Germline V gene data show CDR1 as MNHEY and CDR2 as SVGEGT.

This clonotype was counted many times. The chain uses TRBV20-1 and TRBJ2-1, with D tentatively TRBD1 (6 bases). The germline gives CDR1 DFQATT, CDR2 SNEGSKA (reference sequence). This CDR3 has 12 residues. Deletions cut 6 bases from V and 1 base from J, with 7 bases between. CDR3 loop: CSAGGSYNEQFF. CDR3 in DNA: TGCAGTGCAGGGGGATCCTACAATGAGCAGTTCTTC.

This clonotype was detected ten times or more. The chain couples TRBV20-1 to TRBJ2-5; a possible D gene is TRBD1 (5 bases). CDR1 DFQATT and CDR2 SNEGSKA come from the germline V gene (reference sequence). Trimming removed 5 bases from V and 2 bases from J, with 15 bases in between. This CDR3 contains 14 residues. The DNA for the CDR3 is TGCAGTGCTGGTAGGGGCTTTGTTCAAGAGACCCAGTACTTC. This translates into CSAGRGFVQETQYF.

This clonotype was observed at least ten times. V is TRBV7-2 and J is TRBJ1-1; 10 positions agree with TRBD1. This CDR3 has 14 residues. J was trimmed by 7 bases and V by 4 bases; bases with no gene match: 6. The germline CDR1 and CDR2 sequences are SGHTA and FQGNSA. CDR3 loop: CASSSDRGGGEAFF. Written as DNA, the CDR3 is TGTGCCAGCAGCTCGGACAGGGGGGGAGGTGAAGCTTTCTTT.

A remark on this clonotype: Since a much larger clone is just one base distant, this may be a read error. The chain couples TRBV10-3 to TRBJ1-4, with D possibly TRBD1 on 5 matching bases. CDR1 and CDR2 from the germline V gene are ENHRY and SYGVKD. The CDR3 loop spans 14 amino acids. This CDR3 reads CSISESGSREKLFF. The CDR3 bases are TGTTCCATCAGTGAGTCAGGGAGTCGGGAAAAACTGTTTTTT.

This clonotype was counted at least ten times. J is TRBJ2-7 and V is TRBV20-1, with 11 bases lining up with TRBD1. This CDR3 contains 15 residues. Per the germline V gene, CDR1 is DFQATT and CDR2 is SNEGSKA (reference sequence). V trimming: 1 base; J trimming: 4 bases; junction bases outside the gene matches: 6. CDR3 in DNA: TGCAGTGCTAGAGCGTTGGGACAGGGGGAGTACGAGCAGTACTTC. It is translated as CSARALGQGEYEQYF.

This clonotype was detected only a few times. The rearrangement joins TRBV4-1 to TRBJ2-1, with 8 positions matching TRBD2. The CDR3 is 16 residues long. V shed 4 bases and J 4 bases; nucleotides not matched to a gene: 9. Germline CDR1 MGHRA, CDR2 YSYEKL. The CDR3: CASSRTSSSIYNEQFF. CDR3 in DNA: TGCGCCAGCAGCCGGACTAGCTCGTCGATATACAATGAGCAGTTCTTC.

With regard to this clonotype: With a much larger clone just one base away, this may be a read error. The chain has TRBV10-2 and TRBJ1-1, with 7 bases that match TRBD1. J was trimmed by 4 bases and V by 10 bases; bases with no gene match: 18. Germline V gene sequence: CDR1 WSHSY, CDR2 SAAADI. This CDR3 contains 16 residues. The CDR3 loop is CANTQLSTGTTTEAFF. The CDR3 DNA is TGCGCCAACACCCAGCTTTCGACAGGGACAACCACTGAAGCTTTCTTT.

J is TRBJ2-5 and V is TRBV28; no clear D gene. This CDR3 contains 14 residues. CDR1 is MDHEN and CDR2 is SYDVKM in the germline V gene. V was cut by 6 bases and J by 4 bases, with 15 bases left in between. The CDR3 DNA reads as TGTGCCAGCAGACCCTCTAGAGAATTAGAGACCCAGTACTTC. Amino acid sequence: CASRPSRELETQYF.

This clonotype was detected many times. The chain has TRBV29-1 and TRBJ2-5; D is perhaps TRBD2 (7 bases). The CDR3 has 13 amino acids. The germline V gene has CDR1 SQVTM and CDR2 ANQGSEA. V was cut by 7 bases and J by 2 bases, with 14 bases left in between. The CDR3 spells CSARGASQETQYF. The DNA for the CDR3 is TGCAGCGCCCGGGGGGCCAGTCAAGAGACCCAGTACTTC.

This clonotype was observed at least ten times. This sequence joins TRBV12-5 and TRBJ1-2; TRBD1 agrees at 7 bases. The CDR3 runs to 13 residues. Trimming took 4 bases from V and 8 from J; bases not matched to a gene: 7. The germline V gene has CDR1 LGHNT and CDR2 FRNRAP. The CDR3: CASGWRDSFGYTF. For the CDR3, the DNA is TGTGCTAGTGGTTGGAGGGACAGTTTCGGCTACACCTTC.

The sample holds many counts of this clonotype. This chain uses TRBV28 with TRBJ2-1, with TRBD1 matching over 11 bases. The V gene end was trimmed by 5 bases and the J gene end by 7 bases; junction bases not matched to a gene: 7. Germline V gives CDR1 MDHEN, CDR2 SYDVKM. CDR3 length: 15 amino acids. The CDR3 nucleotides read TGTGCCAGCAGTCGCGGGACAGGGGGAATGAATGAGCAGTTCTTC. This gives the protein CASSRGTGGMNEQFF.

Remarks on this clonotype: This may come from a read error, since a much larger clone is one base off. The rearrangement uses TRBV6-2 or TRBV6-3 and TRBJ1-1; D call uncertain. There are 16 residues in the CDR3. The germline V gene has CDR1 MNHEY and CDR2 SVGEGT. The CDR3 is CASSSVSWRMNTEALF. CDR3 coding DNA: TGTGCCAGCAGTAGCGTTTCTTGGCGGATGAACACTGAAGCTTTATTT.

This clonotype was detected many times. J is TRBJ2-1 and V is TRBV11-2; 9 bases match TRBD2. This CDR3 contains 16 residues. Germline V lookup: CDR1 SGHAT, CDR2 FQNNGV. With 5 bases clipped from V and 5 bases from J, the junction kept 10 bases outside the gene matches. In nucleotides, the CDR3 is TGTGCCAGCAGCCCCCGACTAGCGGTATTGAACAATGAGCAGTTCTTC. Translation: CASSPRLAVLNNEQFF.

This clonotype appeared many times. V and J are TRBV5-4 and TRBJ2-7, with 9 bases fitting TRBD2. Germline CDR1 is SGHNT and CDR2 is YYREEE (reference sequence). Trimming took 0 bases from V and 2 from J; bases not matched to a gene: 12. This CDR3 has 18 residues. This CDR3 is CASSLAPPDSGSPYEQYF. In nucleotides, the CDR3 is TGTGCCAGCAGCTTGGCCCCGCCTGATAGCGGGAGCCCCTACGAGCAGTACTTC.

At least ten counts were recorded for this clonotype. V is TRBV24-1 and J is TRBJ1-5; no clear D. Germline-derived CDR1 and CDR2 are KGHDR and SFDVKD. The V end was cut by 4 bases, the J end by 11 bases, with 17 bases between. The CDR3 runs 14 residues. CDR3 region: CATSDPSGSQAQHF. CDR3 nucleotide sequence: TGTGCCACCAGTGACCCGTCGGGGAGCCAGGCCCAGCATTTT.

Comments on this clonotype: A read error may produce the germline difference seen at one junction end. The genes are TRBV9 and TRBJ2-1; perhaps TRBD2 as D (5 bases). This CDR3 is 11 amino acids long. Germline assignment: CDR1 SGDLS and CDR2 YYNGEE. The CDR3 DNA sequence: TGTGCCAGCGGCGTAGAGGGTGAGCAGTTCTTC. This encodes CASGVEGEQFF.

This clonotype was found many times. One junction end disagrees with the germline gene, perhaps due to a read error. The chain combines TRBV4-1 with TRBJ2-2; D remains ambiguous. This CDR3 region has 14 residues. Per germline, CDR1 MGHRA and CDR2 YSYEKL. The CDR3 region is CASSQGPRTGELFF. The CDR3 DNA is TGCGCCAGCAGTCAAGGGCCCCGCACCGGGGAGCTGTTTTTT.

This clonotype showed up many times. Sequence at one end of the junction differs from germline and may be a read error. The chain links TRBV27 to TRBJ1-6; no clear D. The CDR3 runs 14 residues. The V gene's germline CDR1 is MNHEY and CDR2 SMNVEV (reference sequence). As DNA, the CDR3 is TGTACCAGCAGTCCCGCGTATGGTAATTCACCCCTCCACTTT. As protein: CTSSPAYGNSPLHF.